A selection of T cell receptor beta chains follows, all from one sample in a study of T-cell memory formation after mild COVID-19. TCRdb passed the 5' RACE reads through MiXCR, listing each CDR3 protein once. Of a few hundred thousand distinct CDR3 sequences listed, approximately 21% are singletons. The sample taken for sequencing was PBMCs or a T cell subset sorted from them (not recorded which). These receptors all come from an adult woman who had mild COVID-19 (a few samples of this study predate the infection). Cell type and time point are not known. CDR3s include the opening cysteine and the closing phenylalanine or tryptophan. A D gene is named only where the DNA matches it firmly. Clone size is stated in some rows and not others, as once, few, many or a class when expanded.

v_call	j_call	clone_size	d_call	cdr3_nt	cdr3_aa
TRBV7-9	TRBJ1-3	.	.	TGTGCCAGCAGCTTATTAACTGGAAACACCATATATTTT	CASSLLTGNTIYF
TRBV5-1	TRBJ2-6	.	.	TGCGCCAGCAGCATCAGCTCTGGGGCCAACGTCCTGACTTTC	CASSISSGANVLTF
TRBV7-8	TRBJ2-1	few	TRBD2	TGTGCCAGCAGCCCCGGACTAGGGAGCTCCTACAATGAGCAGTTCTTC	CASSPGLGSSYNEQFF
TRBV23-1	TRBJ2-3	few	TRBD1	TGCGCCAGCAAGCAGGGACAGTCCCGCACAGATACGCAGTATTTT	CASKQGQSRTDTQYF
TRBV6-2/TRBV6-3	TRBJ2-1	.	.	TGTGCCAGCAGGGGATGGGGGGACCACTCCTACAATGAGCAGTTCTTC	CASRGWGDHSYNEQFF
TRBV4-1	TRBJ2-3	.	.	TGCGCCAGCAGCCAAGACCCGGGGGCGCGGACAGATACGCAGTATTTT	CASSQDPGARTDTQYF
TRBV6-6	TRBJ2-7	.	.	TGTGCCAGCAGTTTTACGGACAACTACGAGCAGTACTTC	CASSFTDNYEQYF
TRBV20-1	TRBJ2-1	.	.	TGCAGTGCTGGGAGCTCCTACAATGAGCAGTTCTTC	CSAGSSYNEQFF
TRBV15	TRBJ2-1	many	.	TGTGCCACCAGCAGAGAGAGATCCACAGGATACAATGAGCAGTTCTTC	CATSRERSTGYNEQFF
TRBV5-1	TRBJ2-5	many	TRBD2	TGCGCCAGCAGCTCGACTAGCGCGAGAGAGACCCAGTACTTC	CASSSTSARETQYF
TRBV19	TRBJ2-1	few	.	TGTGCCAGTAGTATCATCGGGGGACAGGAGCAGTTCTTC	CASSIIGGQEQFF
TRBV20-1	TRBJ2-3	few	.	TGCAGTGCAAACCTGGACAGTTTTCTCCCAGATACGCAGTATTTT	CSANLDSFLPDTQYF
TRBV20-1	TRBJ2-3	many	TRBD2	TGCAGTGCTAGAGTAACTAGCGGGAGGTCCGATACGCAGTATTTT	CSARVTSGRSDTQYF
TRBV7-9	TRBJ2-5	.	.	TGTGCCAGCAGCCCACCGGACGGCCAAGAGACCCAGTACTTC	CASSPPDGQETQYF
TRBV7-6	TRBJ1-2	.	.	TGTGCCAGCAGCTTATCAGTAAACTATGGCTACACCTTC	CASSLSVNYGYTF
TRBV7-9	TRBJ1-2	.	.	TGTGCCAGCAGCTTATACAGGGCTTTTGCTAACTATGGCTACACCTTC	CASSLYRAFANYGYTF
TRBV29-1	TRBJ1-2	.	.	TGCAGCGTTGTAGGCAGAAACTATGGCTACACCTTC	CSVVGRNYGYTF
TRBV7-2	TRBJ2-5	few	TRBD2	TGTGCCAGCAGCTTAATTTACCAGCCGGGACTACAAGAGACCCAGTACTTC	CASSLIYQPGLQETQYF
TRBV4-2	TRBJ2-2	few	.	TGTGCCAGCAGCCAAGATCGATGGACCGGGGAGCTGTTTTTT	CASSQDRWTGELFF
TRBV6-5	TRBJ1-6	few	.	TGTGCCAGCAGTCTTTGGGTCGGGGACCAGCTCTCACCCCTCCACTTT	CASSLWVGDQLSPLHF
TRBV5-1	TRBJ2-7	.	.	TGCGCCAGCAGCCGGGGTGTAGAGGGACGCTACGAGCAGTACTTC	CASSRGVEGRYEQYF
TRBV5-1	TRBJ2-2	few	TRBD1	TGCGCCAGCAGCTCGCGGAGGGGACAGGGGTTCACCGGGGAGCTGTTTTTT	CASSSRRGQGFTGELFF
TRBV18	TRBJ2-1	few	.	TGTGCCAGCTCACCCGGGAGTGCCAATGAGCAGTTCTTC	CASSPGSANEQFF
TRBV7-7	TRBJ2-5	many	TRBD1	TGTGCTAGCAGCTTGGGACAGGGGCGCCGGGAGACCCAGTACTTC	CASSLGQGRRETQYF
TRBV13	TRBJ1-4	.	.	TGTGCCAGCAGCTCCCGGAGTGGGGGGCAGGGCGAAAAACTGTTTTTT	CASSSRSGGQGEKLFF
TRBV21-1	TRBJ2-7	few	.	TGTGCCAGCAGCAAAGGGGAGGACTACGAGCAGTACTTC	CASSKGEDYEQYF
TRBV12-3/TRBV12-4	TRBJ1-5	.	.	TGTGCCAGCAGTTTAGGACTGAATAGCAATCAGCCCCAGCATTTT	CASSLGLNSNQPQHF
TRBV5-5	TRBJ1-4	few	.	TGTGCCAGCTCGCGCTTCGGAAATGAAAAACTGTTTTTT	CASSRFGNEKLFF
TRBV6-1	TRBJ1-1	few	.	TGTGCCAGCAGTGAAGCGGGAGTGAACACTGAAGCTTTCTTT	CASSEAGVNTEAFF
TRBV12-3/TRBV12-4	TRBJ1-1	few	TRBD1	TGTGCCAGCTCAGACAGGGGAAAGATGAACACTGAAGCTTTCTTT	CASSDRGKMNTEAFF
TRBV20-1	TRBJ2-1	few	TRBD2	TGCAGTGCTAGACGCCCTAGCGGGAGGGCCCTCGAGGGGTTCTTC	CSARRPSGRALEGFF
TRBV19	TRBJ1-1	.	.	TGTGCCAGTAGTATAGGATTAGGCGGCACTGAAGCTTTCTTT	CASSIGLGGTEAFF
TRBV15	TRBJ2-1	few	.	TGTGCCACCAGCAGAGAGGGGTACTCCTACAATGAGCAGTTCTTC	CATSREGYSYNEQFF